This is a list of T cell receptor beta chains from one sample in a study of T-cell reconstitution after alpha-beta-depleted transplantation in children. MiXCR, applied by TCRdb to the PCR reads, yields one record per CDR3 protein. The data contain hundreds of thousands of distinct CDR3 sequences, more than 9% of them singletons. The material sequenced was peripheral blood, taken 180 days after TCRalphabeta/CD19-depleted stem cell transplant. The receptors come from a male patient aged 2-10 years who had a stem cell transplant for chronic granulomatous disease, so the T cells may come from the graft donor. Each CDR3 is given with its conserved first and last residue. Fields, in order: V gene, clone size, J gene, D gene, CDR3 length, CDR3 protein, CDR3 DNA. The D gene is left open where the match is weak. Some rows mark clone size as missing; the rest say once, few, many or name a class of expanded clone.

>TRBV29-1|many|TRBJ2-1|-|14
CSVARRLGNNEQFF
TGCAGCGTTGCGAGGAGACTAGGGAACAATGAGCAGTTCTTC
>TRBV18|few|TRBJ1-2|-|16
CASSSFFTGNLDGYTF
TGTGCCAGCTCATCCTTCTTTACAGGAAATCTCGATGGCTACACCTTC
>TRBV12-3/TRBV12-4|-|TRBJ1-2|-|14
CASSPAGQSYGYTF
TGTGCCAGCAGTCCCGCCGGACAGTCCTATGGCTACACCTTC
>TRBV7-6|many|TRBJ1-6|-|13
CASSFGWNSPLHF
TGTGCCAGCAGCTTCGGGTGGAATTCACCCCTCCACTTT
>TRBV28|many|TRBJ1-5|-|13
CASSFGTYQPQHF
TGTGCCAGCAGTTTTGGTACTTATCAGCCCCAGCATTTT
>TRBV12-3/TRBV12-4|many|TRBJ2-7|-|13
CASSFSKTYEQYF
TGTGCCAGCAGTTTCTCGAAAACCTACGAGCAGTACTTC
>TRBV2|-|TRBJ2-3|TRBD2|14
CASLRGLDTDTQYF
TGTGCCAGCCTAAGGGGACTAGACACAGATACGCAGTATTTT
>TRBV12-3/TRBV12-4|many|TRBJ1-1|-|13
CASRSLSNTEAFF
TGTGCCAGCCGTAGTCTCTCGAACACTGAAGCTTTCTTT
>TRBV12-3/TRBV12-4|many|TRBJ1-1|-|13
CASSLLRNTEAFF
TGTGCCAGCAGTTTGCTACGGAACACTGAAGCTTTCTTT
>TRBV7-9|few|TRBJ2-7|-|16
CASSLGLPGAVGEQYF
TGTGCCAGCAGCTTAGGGCTGCCAGGGGCGGTGGGAGAGCAGTACTTC
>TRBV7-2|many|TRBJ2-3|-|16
CASSLRSGGHTDTQYF
TGTGCCAGCAGCTTACGGTCTGGGGGGCACACAGATACGCAGTATTTT
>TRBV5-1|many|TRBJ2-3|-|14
CASSLETNPDTQYF
TGCGCCAGCAGCTTGGAGACCAACCCAGATACGCAGTATTTT
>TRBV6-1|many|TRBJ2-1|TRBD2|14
CARDPGRGVYEQFF
TGTGCCAGGGATCCGGGACGGGGGGTATATGAGCAGTTCTTC
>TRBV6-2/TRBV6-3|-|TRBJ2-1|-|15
CASRGRERTYNEQFF
TGTGCCAGCAGGGGTAGGGAGCGAACCTACAATGAGCAGTTCTTC
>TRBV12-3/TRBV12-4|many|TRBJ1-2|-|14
CASSLNWVGYGYTF
TGTGCCAGCAGTTTAAACTGGGTAGGGTATGGCTACACCTTC
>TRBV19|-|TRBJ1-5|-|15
CASNLSGGPNHPQHF
TGTGCCAGTAATCTCTCGGGGGGACCCAATCATCCCCAGCATTTT
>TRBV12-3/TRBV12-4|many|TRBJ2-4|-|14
CASSLTSPRNIQYF
TGTGCCAGCAGTTTAACAAGTCCTCGAAACATTCAGTACTTC
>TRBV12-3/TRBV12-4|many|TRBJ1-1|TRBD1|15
CASSERTGQNTEAFF
TGTGCCAGCAGTGAGCGGACAGGGCAGAACACTGAAGCTTTCTTT
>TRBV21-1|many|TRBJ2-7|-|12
CASSNQVLADAF
TGTGCCAGCAGCAACCAAGTACTAGCGGACGCCTTC
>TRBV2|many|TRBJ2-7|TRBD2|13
CASRLAGNYEQYF
TGTGCCAGCCGACTAGCGGGGAACTACGAGCAGTACTTC
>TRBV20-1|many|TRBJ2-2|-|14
CSARVSPDTGELFF
TGCAGTGCTAGAGTGTCGCCCGACACCGGGGAGCTGTTTTTT
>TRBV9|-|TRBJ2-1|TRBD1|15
CASSVEGDSNNEQFF
TGTGCCAGCAGCGTAGAGGGGGACAGTAACAATGAGCAGTTCTTC
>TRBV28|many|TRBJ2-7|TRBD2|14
CASSPSGSYYEQYF
TGTGCCAGCAGCCCCAGCGGGAGTTACTACGAGCAGTACTTC
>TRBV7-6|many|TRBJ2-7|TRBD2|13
CASSGGGGYEQYF
TGTGCCAGCAGTGGGGGCGGGGGGTACGAGCAGTACTTC
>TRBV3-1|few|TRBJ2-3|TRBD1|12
CASSLRDSRLYF
TGTGCCAGCAGCCTCCGGGACAGTCGACTGTATTTT
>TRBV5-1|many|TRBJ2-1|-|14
CASSPAGPYNEQFF
TGCGCCAGCAGCCCCGCGGGACCCTACAATGAGCAGTTCTTC
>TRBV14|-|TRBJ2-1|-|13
CASSQGLFNEQFF
TGTGCCAGCAGCCAGGGCCTCTTCAATGAGCAGTTCTTC
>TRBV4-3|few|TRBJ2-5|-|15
CASSPGVGVFETQYF
TGCGCCAGCAGCCCCGGAGTCGGGGTATTTGAGACCCAGTACTTC
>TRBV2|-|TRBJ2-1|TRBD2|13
CASSGEGRNEQFF
TGTGCCAGCAGTGGGGAGGGTAGGAATGAGCAGTTCTTC
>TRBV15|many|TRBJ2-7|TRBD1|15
CATSSWTGGLGEQYF
TGTGCCACCAGCAGCTGGACAGGGGGGCTGGGCGAGCAGTACTTC
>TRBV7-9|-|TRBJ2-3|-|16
CASTSPGERATDTQYF
TGTGCCAGCACATCGCCGGGGGAAAGGGCAACAGATACGCAGTATTTT
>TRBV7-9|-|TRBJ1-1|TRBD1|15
CASSLTGGVGTEAFF
TGTGCCAGCAGCTTGACAGGGGGCGTGGGCACTGAAGCTTTCTTT
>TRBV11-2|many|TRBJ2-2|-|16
CASSLNGGSNTGELFF
TGTGCCAGCAGCCTAAACGGGGGATCGAACACCGGGGAGCTGTTTTTT
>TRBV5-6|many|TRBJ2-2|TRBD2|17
CASSRFVEREDTGELFF
TGTGCCAGCAGCCGATTTGTAGAGCGGGAGGATACCGGGGAGCTGTTTTTT
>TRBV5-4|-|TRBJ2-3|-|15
CASSLVGAGTDTQYF
TGTGCCAGCAGCTTGGTGGGGGCTGGCACAGATACGCAGTATTTT
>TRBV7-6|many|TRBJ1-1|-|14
CASSLLEGDTEAFF
TGTGCCAGCAGCTTGCTCGAAGGTGACACTGAAGCTTTCTTT
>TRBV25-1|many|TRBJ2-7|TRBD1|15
CASSDGTGGFYEQYF
TGTGCCAGCAGTGATGGGACAGGGGGTTTCTACGAGCAGTACTTC
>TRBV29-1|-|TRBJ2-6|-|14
CSVHEESGANVLTF
TGCAGCGTTCACGAGGAATCTGGGGCCAACGTCCTGACTTTC
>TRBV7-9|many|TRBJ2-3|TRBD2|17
CASSLGGAGGPTDTQYF
TGTGCCAGCAGCTTAGGCGGGGCGGGGGGGCCGACAGATACGCAGTATTTT
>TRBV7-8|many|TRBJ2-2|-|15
CASSLVSMGTGELFF
TGTGCCAGCAGCTTAGTATCCATGGGCACCGGGGAGCTGTTTTTT
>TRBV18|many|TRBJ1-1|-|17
CASSPLDPGQPNTEAFF
TGTGCCAGCTCACCCCTAGATCCAGGACAGCCAAACACTGAAGCTTTCTTT
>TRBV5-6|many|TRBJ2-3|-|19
CASSLLGVGGATLTDTQYF
TGTGCCAGCAGCTTGTTAGGGGTTGGAGGGGCGACCCTCACAGATACGCAGTATTTT
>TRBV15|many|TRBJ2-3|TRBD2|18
CATSRETLAGASADTQYF
TGTGCCACCAGCAGAGAGACCTTAGCGGGAGCGTCTGCAGATACGCAGTATTTT
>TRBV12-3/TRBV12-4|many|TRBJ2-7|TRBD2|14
CASSPGLGGDEQYF
TGTGCCAGCAGTCCGGGCTTGGGGGGGGACGAGCAGTACTTC
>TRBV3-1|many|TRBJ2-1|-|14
CASSQVTRDNEQFF
TGTGCCAGCAGCCAAGTGACTAGAGACAATGAGCAGTTCTTC
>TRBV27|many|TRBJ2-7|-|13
CASSLSRSYEQYF
TGTGCCAGCAGTTTATCGAGATCCTACGAGCAGTACTTC
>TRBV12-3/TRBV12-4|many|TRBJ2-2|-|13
CASSLVSTGELFF
TGTGCCAGCAGTTTAGTGTCCACCGGGGAGCTGTTTTTT
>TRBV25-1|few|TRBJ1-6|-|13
CASGWGRPSPLHF
TGTGCCAGTGGTTGGGGAAGACCTTCACCCCTCCACTTT
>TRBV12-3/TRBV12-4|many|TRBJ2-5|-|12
CASGHHQETQYF
TGTGCCAGCGGACATCACCAAGAGACCCAGTACTTC
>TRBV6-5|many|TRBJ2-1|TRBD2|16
CASSYSGTSVKGEQFF
TGTGCCAGCAGTTACAGCGGTACTAGCGTCAAAGGGGAGCAGTTCTTC
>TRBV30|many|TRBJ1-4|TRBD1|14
CAWSHRGGREKLFF
TGTGCCTGGAGTCACAGGGGAGGTCGTGAAAAACTGTTTTTT
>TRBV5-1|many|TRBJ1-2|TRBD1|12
CASSSTGGGYTF
TGCGCCAGCAGCTCCACAGGGGGAGGCTACACCTTC
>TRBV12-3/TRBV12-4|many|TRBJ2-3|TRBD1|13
CASSGQGLDTQYF
TGTGCCAGCAGCGGACAGGGGCTAGATACGCAGTATTTT
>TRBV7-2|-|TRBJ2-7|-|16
CASSLAPGTNTYEQYF
TGTGCCAGCAGCTTAGCTCCGGGGACCAATACCTACGAGCAGTACTTC
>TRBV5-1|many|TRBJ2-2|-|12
CASNGGPGELFF
TGCGCCAGCAACGGGGGGCCCGGGGAGCTGTTTTTT